These 32 T cell receptor beta chains originate from one sample sequenced in a study of long-term antiretroviral therapy in people with HIV. Survey level was the resolution at which the v3.0 immunoSEQ assay ran. TCRdb's copy holds only in-frame clones and misses some; the assay was immunoSEQ multiplex PCR. In the table there are 30,000 to 40,000 clones, roughly 94% of which are singletons. This specimen was unsorted PBMCs, taken about 5.1 years after starting antiretroviral therapy. The receptor set was obtained from a woman aged 50 to 60 with HIV.

DNA of the CDR3: TGTGCCAGCAGCTTAGGAGGCAGGAGGGGATTCTTC. Translation: CASSLGGRRGFF. V gene TRBV7-9 combines with J gene TRBJ2-1, with TRBD2 as a possible D gene (6 bases). V gave up 1 base and J gave up 16 bases, with 14 bases separating them. The germline V gene encodes CDR1 SEHNR and CDR2 FQNEAQ (reference sequence). The CDR3 length is 12 residues.

The chain joins TRBV5-1 to TRBJ2-7, with a tentative D call TRBD1 (6 bases). This CDR3 is 14 amino acids long. The germline V and J ends were trimmed by 1 base and 2 bases, with 10 bases remaining between them. Per germline, CDR1 SGHRS and CDR2 YFSETQ. The CDR3 is CASSLFAGAYEQYF. The CDR3 coding sequence is TGCGCCAGCAGCTTGTTCGCAGGGGCCTACGAGCAGTACTTC. Combining the CDR3 with reference TRBV5-1 and TRBJ2-7 gives the whole variable domain KAGVTQTPRYLIKTRGQQVTLSCSPISGHRSVSWYQQTPGQGLQFLFEYFSETQRNKGNFPGRFSGRQFSNSRSEMNVSTLELGDSALYLCASSLFAGAYEQYFGPGTRLTVT.

The rearrangement links TRBV30 to TRBJ2-7; 8 positions agree with TRBD1. The V gene end was trimmed by 4 bases and the J gene end by 2 bases; junction bases not matched to a gene: 7. Germline V gene data show CDR1 as GTSNPN and CDR2 as SVGIG (reference sequence). The CDR3 covers 14 residues. The CDR3 DNA reads TGTGCCTGGACCCGGACAGGGACCACCTACGAGCAGTACTTC. Its translation is CAWTRTGTTYEQYF. Together with reference TRBV30 and TRBJ2-7, the CDR3 gives the full variable domain: SQTIHQWPATLVQPVGSPLSLECTVEGTSNPNLYWYRQAAGRGLQLLFYSVGIGQISSEVPQNLSASRPQDRQFILSSKKLLLSDSGFYLCAWTRTGTTYEQYFGPGTRLTVT.

This chain links TRBV6-5 with TRBJ2-7; 12 positions match TRBD1. Trimming removed 6 bases from V and 4 bases from J; junction bases left unmatched: 7. The CDR3 runs to 15 residues. Germline V lookup: CDR1 MNHEY, CDR2 SVGAGI. In DNA, the CDR3 is TGTGCCAGCAGCAGCCGGGACAGGGGGCTTTACGAGCAGTACTTC. Translating it yields CASSSRDRGLYEQYF.

The chain joins TRBV5-1 to TRBJ1-2; TRBD1 matches 9 bases. This CDR3 has 13 amino acids. With V trimmed by 4 bases and J by 8 bases, 6 bases remained unmatched. Germline V CDR1 and CDR2: SGHRS, YFSETQ. In nucleotides, the CDR3 is TGCGCCAGCAGCCCTACAGGGGGCGAGGGCTACACCTTC. Translated, it gives CASSPTGGEGYTF.

The CDR3 here is CASSQVASGYEQYF. The CDR3 bases are TGCGCCAGCAGCCAAGTAGCTAGCGGGTACGAGCAGTACTTC. The chain employs TRBV4-1 and TRBJ2-7; 8 nucleotides align to TRBD2. Germline CDR1 MGHRA, CDR2 YSYEKL. CDR3 length: 14 residues. The V and J ends lost 1 base and 4 bases, in that order; junction bases with no gene match: 3.

This clone is a singleton in its sample. The chain joins TRBV7-9 to TRBJ1-1; D unresolved. This CDR3 is 13 amino acids long. V was shortened by 1 base and J by 4 bases, with 7 bases between the two germline ends. CDR1 and CDR2 from the germline V gene are SEHNR and FQNEAQ (reference sequence). CDR3 sequence: CASSLEARTEAFF. CDR3 bases: TGTGCCAGCAGCTTAGAGGCGCGCACTGAAGCTTTCTTT.

The genes are TRBV10-3 and TRBJ2-2; 13 nucleotides agree with TRBD2. The germline gives CDR1 ENHRY, CDR2 SYGVKD. V lost 11 bases and J lost 7; bases outside the gene matches: 7. The CDR3 totals 14 residues. The CDR3: CACTSGGADGELFF. The CDR3 DNA follows: TGTGCCTGCACTAGCGGGGGGGCTGACGGGGAGCTGTTTTTT.

V is TRBV5-4 and J is TRBJ2-1; 10 nucleotides align to TRBD2. CDR1 is SGHNT and CDR2 is YYREEE in the germline V gene (reference sequence). J gave up 4 bases and V 5 bases, and 0 bases lay outside the gene matches. The CDR3 sequence is 13 residues long. CDR3 sequence reads: CASRLAGYNEQFF. CDR3 DNA sequence: TGTGCCAGCAGACTAGCGGGGTACAATGAGCAGTTCTTC.

The gene calls are TRBV5-8 and TRBJ2-3; D not certain. The CDR3 has 14 residues. Germline V gene sequence: CDR1 SGHTS, CDR2 YDEGEE. V shed 0 bases and J shed 1 base, with 6 bases lying between them. CDR3 nucleotide sequence: TGTGCCAGCAGCTTGGAGAGTCGCACAGATACGCAGTATTTT. This gives the protein CASSLESRTDTQYF.

The chain employs TRBV6-6 and TRBJ1-3, with a weak D call TRBD1 (6 bases). Deletions cut 8 bases from V and 0 bases from J, with 8 bases between. Per germline, CDR1 MNHNY and CDR2 SVGAGI (reference sequence). The length of the CDR3 is 13 residues. The CDR3 DNA reads TGTGCCAGCCGGACAGCCTCTGGAAACACCATATATTTT. Translated, it gives CASRTASGNTIYF.

V is TRBV14 and J is TRBJ2-1; D is ambiguous. The CDR3 has 13 amino acids. Trimming cost V 0 bases and J 9 bases, with 9 bases left between them. Germline V CDR1 and CDR2: SGHDN, FVKESK. The CDR3 DNA sequence: TGTGCCAGCAGCCAAGATCTCCAAACTGAGCAGTTCTTC. Its translation: CASSQDLQTEQFF.

This clone appeared a single time. This chain joins TRBV27 and TRBJ1-1, with D tentatively TRBD1 (5 bases). This CDR3 comprises 11 residues. The V gene lost 8 bases and the J gene lost 5 bases, with 9 bases spanning the gap. The germline V gene encodes CDR1 MNHEY and CDR2 SMNVEV (reference sequence). The CDR3 coding sequence is TGTGCCAGCCGGGGGAGGACTGAAGCTTTCTTT. This codes for CASRGRTEAFF.

This rearrangement joins TRBV2 to TRBJ1-5; D is undetermined. V was clipped by 6 bases and J by 7 bases, with 16 bases between them. This CDR3 region has 14 residues. Germline-derived CDR1 and CDR2 are SNHLY and FYNNEI. The CDR3 bases are TGTGCCAGCAGCCTCCTGGCCTCTGTGCAGCCCCAGCATTTT. Its protein product is CASSLLASVQPQHF. Drawing the rest from reference TRBV2 and TRBJ1-5, the complete variable domain is EPEVTQTPSHQVTQMGQEVILRCVPISNHLYFYWYRQILGQKVEFLVSFYNNEISEKSEIFDDQFSVERPDGSNFTLKIRSTKLEDSAMYFCASSLLASVQPQHFGDGTRLSIL.

This clone has a single count. The V call is TRBV11-2, the J call TRBJ2-7; the D gene is possibly TRBD1 (6 bases). This CDR3 is 14 amino acids long. CDR1 is SGHAT, CDR2 FQNNGV, per germline. Trimming cost V 7 bases and J 4 bases, with 17 bases left between them. This chain's CDR3 is CASTPLNQGYEQYF. In DNA, the CDR3 is TGTGCCAGCACCCCGCTTAACCAGGGGTACGAGCAGTACTTC.

The V and J genes are TRBV6-5 and TRBJ2-7, with D possibly called TRBD1 or TRBD2 (5 bases each). V was pared by 5 bases and J by 6 bases, with 14 bases between. Germline-derived CDR1 and CDR2 are MNHEY and SVGAGI. The CDR3 consists of 13 residues. The chain's CDR3 is CASSLGPKGEQYF. The DNA for the CDR3 is TGTGCCAGCAGTCTGGGACCGAAAGGCGAGCAGTACTTC.

The V call is TRBV29-1, the J call TRBJ1-3; D is ambiguous. Per germline, CDR1 SQVTM and CDR2 ANQGSEA. The CDR3 is 13 residues long. V was shortened by 3 bases and J by 1 base, with 7 bases between the two germline ends. This CDR3 reads CSVDGGSGNTIYF. In DNA, the CDR3 is TGCAGCGTTGATGGCGGGTCTGGAAACACCATATATTTT.

The chain carries TRBV7-3 and TRBJ1-2; tentative D call: TRBD1 (6 bases). The CDR3 length is 13 residues. CDR1 and CDR2 from the germline V gene are SGHTA and FQGTGA. Trimming cost V 10 bases and J 0 bases, with 12 bases left between them. DNA of the CDR3: TGTGCCAACAGGACAGTCTCTAACTATGGCTACACCTTC. The encoded protein is CANRTVSNYGYTF.

The chain is built from TRBV30 and TRBJ2-3, with D perhaps TRBD2 (5 bases). This CDR3 comprises 15 residues. Germline CDR1 is GTSNPN and CDR2 is SVGIG (reference sequence). The V end was cut by 2 bases, the J end by 2 bases, with 14 bases between. CDR3 in amino acids: CAWSPLGDYTDTQYF. CDR3 DNA sequence: TGTGCCTGGAGTCCCCTAGGAGACTACACAGATACGCAGTATTTT.

The CDR3 reads CASSRGGIPYGYTF. The CDR3 DNA sequence: TGTGCCAGCAGCCGGGGGGGAATACCTTATGGCTACACCTTC. The chain links TRBV27 to TRBJ1-2, with D possibly being TRBD1 (5 bases). With 6 bases removed from V and 5 bases from J, the gap between germline ends came to 16 bases. This CDR3 is built from 14 residues. Germline assignment: CDR1 MNHEY and CDR2 SMNVEV (reference sequence).

This clone has only one observation. This sequence joins TRBV27 and TRBJ2-7; D possibly corresponds to TRBD1 (6 bases). Trimming took off 3 bases at V and 4 bases at J, with 16 bases between the two ends. Germline CDR1 and CDR2: MNHEY and SMNVEV (reference sequence). The CDR3 consists of 15 residues. DNA of the CDR3: TGTGCCAGCAGTTTCCGACCAGGGGTAACATACGAGCAGTACTTC. Its protein product is CASSFRPGVTYEQYF.

This chain uses TRBV27 with TRBJ2-3; D is perhaps TRBD1 (6 bases). CDR1 and CDR2 from the germline V gene are MNHEY and SMNVEV (reference sequence). The CDR3 length is 16 residues. Trimming stripped 7 bases from V and 0 bases from J, with 17 bases between. As DNA, the CDR3 is TGTGCCAGCACCCAGAGTTGGACAGTAAGCACAGATACGCAGTATTTT. Its protein is CASTQSWTVSTDTQYF.

The rearrangement links TRBV6-5 to TRBJ2-7; a possible D gene is TRBD2 (6 bases). Trimming took 2 bases from V and 1 from J, leaving 9 bases between them. The CDR3 runs to 14 residues. The germline gives CDR1 MNHEY, CDR2 SVGAGI. CDR3 region: CASSYGRGSYEQYF. CDR3 coding DNA: TGTGCCAGCAGTTACGGGCGGGGATCCTACGAGCAGTACTTC.

This clone was observed a single time. This chain links TRBV7-2 with TRBJ2-7, with D perhaps TRBD2 (6 bases). Between the trimmed V and J ends, which lost 5 bases and 9 bases, there was a span of 20 bases. Germline V gene data show CDR1 as SGHTA and CDR2 as FQGNSA. The CDR3 runs to 14 residues. The CDR3: CASSPPPRFGGQYF. The CDR3 DNA follows: TGTGCCAGCAGCCCCCCTCCCCGTTTCGGGGGGCAGTACTTC.

J is TRBJ2-7 and V is TRBV7-9; 9 positions agree with TRBD2. Germline-derived CDR1 and CDR2 are SEHNR and FQNEAQ (reference sequence). The ends lost 8 bases at V and 1 base at J; junction bases unmatched: 9. There are 15 residues in the CDR3. In DNA form, the CDR3 reads TGTGCCAGCGGTCTAGCGGGGCGCGCATCCTACGAGCAGTACTTC. Translation gives CASGLAGRASYEQYF.

The V gene is TRBV10-3, the J gene TRBJ2-7; TRBD2 matches at 8 bases. Losses at the gene ends were 4 bases for V and 3 bases for J; bases not matched to a gene: 5. Germline lookup yields CDR1 ENHRY and CDR2 SYGVKD. This CDR3 has 14 amino acids. CDR3 residues: CAISAGTRFYEQYF. CDR3 coding DNA: TGTGCCATCAGTGCCGGGACTAGATTCTACGAGCAGTACTTC.

Remarks on this clone: Germline and junction disagree at one end, which may indicate a read error. The chain couples TRBV19 to TRBJ1-1; D unclear. The CDR3 extends over 15 amino acids. In germline, CDR1 is LNHDA, CDR2 SQIVND (reference sequence). The CDR3 region is CASSISPVALTGAFF. Written as DNA, the CDR3 is TGTGCCAGTAGTATCTCTCCCGTGGCCCTGACTGGAGCTTTCTTT.

J is TRBJ1-6 and V is TRBV15; no firm D call. V gave up 9 bases and J gave up 5 bases, with 17 bases separating them. The CDR3 contains 15 residues. CDR1 is LNHNV and CDR2 is YYDKDF in the germline V gene (reference sequence). This CDR3 is CATSKAARNNSPLHF. CDR3 nucleotides: TGTGCCACGAGTAAGGCAGCCCGTAATAATTCACCCCTCCACTTT.

This rearrangement joins TRBV9 to TRBJ2-7; TRBD2 matches at 7 bases. With 0 bases clipped from V and 0 bases from J, the junction kept 3 bases outside the gene matches. Germline CDR1 reads SGDLS; CDR2 reads YYNGEE. This CDR3 region has 15 residues. This CDR3 reads CASSVVGGSSYEQYF. CDR3 DNA sequence: TGTGCCAGCAGCGTAGTGGGGGGGTCCTCCTACGAGCAGTACTTC.

This chain joins TRBV7-2 and TRBJ2-7; perhaps TRBD1 as D (6 bases). Germline lookup yields CDR1 SGHTA and CDR2 FQGNSA. V was trimmed by 5 bases and J by 3 bases, leaving 17 bases between them. The CDR3 runs to 15 residues. This CDR3 is CASSPPGTPHYEQYF. DNA for the CDR3: TGTGCCAGCAGCCCCCCTGGGACACCGCACTACGAGCAGTACTTC.

The chain has TRBV5-1 and TRBJ1-1; maybe TRBD1 (6 bases). Germline V gene sequence: CDR1 SGHRS, CDR2 YFSETQ. CDR3 length equals 15 residues. The V end lost 0 bases, the J end lost 0 bases, and 9 bases lay between the germline ends. CDR3 protein: CASSLVGGMNTEAFF. The CDR3 nucleotides are TGCGCCAGCAGCTTGGTCGGGGGCATGAACACTGAAGCTTTCTTT. Complete variable domain (other parts from reference TRBV5-1 and TRBJ1-1): KAGVTQTPRYLIKTRGQQVTLSCSPISGHRSVSWYQQTPGQGLQFLFEYFSETQRNKGNFPGRFSGRQFSNSRSEMNVSTLELGDSALYLCASSLVGGMNTEAFFGQGTRLTVV.

The chain's CDR3 is CSVEGAGNTIYF. CDR3 nucleotide sequence: TGCAGCGTTGAAGGGGCCGGAAACACCATATATTTT. This chain uses TRBV29-1 with TRBJ1-3, with D unresolved. Germline CDR1 and CDR2: SQVTM and ANQGSEA. Trimming left V 1 base short and J 4 bases short, with 5 bases between. The length of the CDR3 is 12 residues.